This T cell receptor beta chain originates from a study of beta chain features in type 1 diabetes. Study observations and caveats: There was a moderate but significant shortening of TCRB CDR3s in all four CD4+ subsets of Type 1 diabetes patients. High TCR expression in some cells could lead to their over-representation in cDNA sequencing.

Trimming took 4 bases from V and 2 from J, leaving 8 bases between them. The length of the CDR3 is 13 residues. The germline V gene encodes CDR1 SNHLY and CDR2 FYNNEI. On this clone itself: Its antigen is unidentified.

Expressed TCRB transcripts got sequenced, as all isolated RNA was reverse transcribed. Sequencing of naive, central memory and regulatory T cell samples gave an average of about 3.9 million reads. Measured with immunoSEQ multiplex PCR; TCRdb has only the in-frame clones, and not every one. The data contain 400,000 or so clones, 10% to 15% of them singletons. What was sequenced was naive CD4+ T cells from blood. The source is a young woman with type 1 diabetes. The V gene is TRBV2, the J gene TRBJ2-5, with D maybe TRBD2 (6 bases). The CDR3 region has the DNA TGTGCCAGCAGTGGACTAGGGCAAGAGACCCAGTACTTC. Its translation is CASSGLGQETQYF. The entire variable domain, with the rest obtained from reference TRBV2 and TRBJ2-5, is as follows: EPEVTQTPSHQVTQMGQEVILRCVPISNHLYFYWYRQILGQKVEFLVSFYNNEISEKSEIFDDQFSVERPDGSNFTLKIRSTKLEDSAMYFCASSGLGQETQYFGPGTRLLVL.